The subject of this entry is one TCR beta chain. The antigen remains unidentified. Profiling that covered TCR beta VDJ and CDR3 relied on genomic DNA as its template. TCRdb redid the calling of the reads with MiXCR, one entry per CDR3 protein. The sample holds about 150,000 distinct CDR3 sequences, around half seen once. The data derive from a study of CD8+CD57+ T cells in acquired aplastic anemia. Whole-study context: Roughly 3.1 ug was the average amount of DNA from sorted CD4+ and CD8+ cells. Notes on the study in general: Any difference that existed in CD8+ Simpson's diversity between patients and controls was not significant. Patients and controls shared 25 to 30 CD8+ CDR3 sequences, which appeared highly expressed in patients and within their immunodominant clones.

With 5 bases removed from V and 9 bases from J, the gap between germline ends came to 12 bases. The CDR3 sequence is 12 residues long. Germline values: CDR1 SGHRS, CDR2 YFSETQ. Flow cytometry had shown expanded CD8+CD57+ cells in the patients chosen for sequencing. All patients were therapy-naive when blood was sampled. The TCR was taken from a human donor with aplastic anemia. The specimen sequenced was sorted CD4+, CD8+, or CD8+CD57+ T cells (not recorded which) from PBMCs. The chain joins TRBV5-1 to TRBJ2-1; unclear D gene. In DNA, the CDR3 is TGCGCCAGCAGACAAGACTTCACTGAGCAGTTCTTC. Translating gives CASRQDFTEQFF. Variable domain in full (rest from reference TRBV5-1 and TRBJ2-1): KAGVTQTPRYLIKTRGQQVTLSCSPISGHRSVSWYQQTPGQGLQFLFEYFSETQRNKGNFPGRFSGRQFSNSRSEMNVSTLELGDSALYLCASRQDFTEQFFGPGTRLTVL.